This TCR beta chain came from a study of cytomegalovirus exposure and HLA in healthy donors. The overall study: Early on, a data release was issued that held 80 million or so unique TCRs from HLA-typed donors. Overall study findings and caveats: In a later analysis, TCR beta V- and J-gene trimming was associated with a missense DCLRE1C variant. A later analysis revealed that TCR association rates differed between HLA loci, peaking at DRB1 and bottoming out at HLA-C.

Comment on this clone: Antigen: not known.

The primer mix had 60 Vbeta and 13 Jbeta primers. Profiling relied on immunoSEQ multiplex PCR, and the TCRdb table lists in-frame clones only, not all of them. The repertoire holds more than 50,000 clones, with more than 65% as singletons. The V end lost 3 bases, the J end lost 6 bases, and 6 bases lay between the germline ends. CDR3 size: 12 residues. The germline gives CDR1 LNHDA, CDR2 SQIVND (reference sequence). Nominally healthy donors provided the samples, though records likely missed some immune exposures. This receptor was identified in a man aged 35 to 55 in good health and CMV-seropositive. The sequenced sample was PBMCs. This chain links TRBV19 with TRBJ1-5; D gene ambiguous. This CDR3 is CASSIRGQPQHF. The CDR3 coding sequence is TGTGCCAGTAGTATCCGGGGTCAGCCCCAGCATTTT.